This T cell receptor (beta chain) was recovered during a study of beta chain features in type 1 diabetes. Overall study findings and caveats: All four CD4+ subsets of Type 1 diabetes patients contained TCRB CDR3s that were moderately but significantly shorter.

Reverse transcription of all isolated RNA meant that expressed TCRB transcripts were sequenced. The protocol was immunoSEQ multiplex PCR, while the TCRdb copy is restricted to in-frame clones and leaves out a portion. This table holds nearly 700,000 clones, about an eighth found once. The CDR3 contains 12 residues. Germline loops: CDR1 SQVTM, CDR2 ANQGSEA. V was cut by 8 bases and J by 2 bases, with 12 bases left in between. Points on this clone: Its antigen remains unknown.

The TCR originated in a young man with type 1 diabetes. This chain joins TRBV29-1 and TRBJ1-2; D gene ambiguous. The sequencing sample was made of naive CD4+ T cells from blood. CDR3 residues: CSISPLNYGYTF. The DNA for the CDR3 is TGCAGCATCTCACCTCTCAACTATGGCTACACCTTC.